The 22 T cell receptor beta chains in this list originate from one sample, sequenced in a study of blood T cell repertoires in COVID-19. The repertoire was sequenced with immunoSEQ multiplex PCR; TCRdb's copy has only in-frame clones and lacks some. The profile covers some 80,000 clones, with around nine tenths appearing a single time and around 5% taken by the ten largest. Material for sequencing was peripheral blood. Receptors were obtained from a woman older than 75 with active or convalescent COVID-19.

The chain is built from TRBV15 and TRBJ1-5; TRBD1 aligns across 8 bases. Germline V lookup: CDR1 LNHNV, CDR2 YYDKDF (reference sequence). The CDR3 sequence is 15 residues long. With 0 bases clipped from V and 3 bases from J, the junction kept 1 base outside the gene matches. In DNA form, the CDR3 reads TGTGCCACCAGCAGAGATCAGGGGGCCAATCAGCCCCAGCATTTT. This encodes CATSRDQGANQPQHF.

The gene calls are TRBV5-1 and TRBJ2-3; 7 bases map to TRBD1. The CDR3 has 15 residues. Losses at the gene ends were 3 bases for V and 0 bases for J; bases not matched to a gene: 4. Germline V gives CDR1 SGHRS, CDR2 YFSETQ. The CDR3 sequence is CASSSLTGSTDTQYF. The DNA for the CDR3 is TGCGCCAGCAGCTCTCTGACAGGGAGCACAGATACGCAGTATTTT.

The CDR3 protein is CASSSFAQVGGGELFF. In DNA form, the CDR3 reads TGTGCCAGCAGTTCCTTCGCGCAGGTTGGAGGCGGGGAGCTGTTTTTT. V and J are TRBV6-2 or TRBV6-3 and TRBJ2-2; D perhaps matches TRBD2 (5 bases). This CDR3 has 16 amino acids. Germline-derived CDR1 and CDR2 are MNHEY and SVGEGT. V was shortened by 4 bases and J by 7 bases, with 19 bases between the two germline ends.

This clone was seen only a few times. This chain links TRBV7-9 with TRBJ2-7; tentatively, D is TRBD1 (5 bases). In germline, CDR1 is SEHNR, CDR2 FQNEAQ (reference sequence). Trimming took off 5 bases at V and 4 bases at J, with 9 bases between the two ends. This CDR3 spans 12 amino acids. The CDR3 DNA reads as TGTGCCAGCAGCGAACAGGAGTACGAGCAGTACTTC. It translates to CASSEQEYEQYF.

The chain carries TRBV28 and TRBJ1-5, with 10 bases lining up with TRBD1. Looked up from germline, CDR1 is MDHEN and CDR2 is SYDVKM. V dropped 6 bases and J dropped 4; count of bases not matched to a gene: 6. The CDR3 runs 15 residues. The CDR3 DNA reads TGTGCCAGCAGGGGACAGGGGCGCCGGAATCAGCCCCAGCATTTT. It specifies CASRGQGRRNQPQHF.

The gene calls are TRBV5-4 and TRBJ2-7, with TRBD1 matching 10 bases. The germline V gene encodes CDR1 SGHNT and CDR2 YYREEE (reference sequence). The length of the CDR3 is 15 residues. V dropped 7 bases and J dropped 0; count of bases not matched to a gene: 7. This CDR3 is CASGGRTGGSYEQYF. The CDR3 DNA is TGTGCCAGCGGAGGGAGGACAGGGGGCTCCTACGAGCAGTACTTC.

This sequence joins TRBV5-6 and TRBJ1-3; D gene uncertain. Germline V gene lookup returns CDR1 SGHDT and CDR2 YYEEEE. V lost 4 bases and J 2 bases, leaving 13 bases between the germline ends. There are 15 residues in the CDR3. In nucleotides, the CDR3 is TGTGCCAGCAGCCCTCTCTCCCGGGCTGGAAACACCATATATTTT. It yields the protein CASSPLSRAGNTIYF.

Details on this clone: This sample also contains other DNA sequences that code for the same CDR3. The rearrangement links TRBV7-2 to TRBJ2-7, with TRBD2 matching 10 bases. Germline V gives CDR1 SGHTA, CDR2 FQGNSA. With V trimmed by 5 bases and J by 0 bases, 1 base remained unmatched. This CDR3 comprises 14 residues. CDR3 coding DNA: TGTGCCAGCAGCAGGACTAGCGGCTCCTACGAGCAGTACTTC. Amino acid sequence: CASSRTSGSYEQYF.

The genes are TRBV5-1 and TRBJ2-7; 7 bases agree with TRBD1. Germline trimming cut 1 base from V and 5 bases from J; bases unmatched to any gene: 3. The germline V gene has CDR1 SGHRS and CDR2 YFSETQ. The CDR3 runs 13 residues. CDR3 sequence: CASSLTGVHEQYF. The DNA of the CDR3 is TGCGCCAGCAGCTTGACAGGGGTCCACGAGCAGTACTTC.

Here the CDR3 reads CASSFGGAGSGELFF. The CDR3 DNA sequence: TGTGCCAGCAGTTTTGGGGGGGCGGGATCCGGGGAGCTGTTTTTT. The chain employs TRBV27 and TRBJ2-2, with D perhaps TRBD2 (7 bases). CDR1 and CDR2 from the germline V gene are MNHEY and SMNVEV (reference sequence). V was shortened by 3 bases and J by 6 bases, with 14 bases between the two germline ends. The CDR3 contains 15 residues.

This clone was counted between two and nine times. The CDR3 protein is CASSPHSPGYEQYF. DNA of the CDR3: TGCGCCAGCAGCCCACATTCCCCAGGGTACGAGCAGTACTTC. The chain carries TRBV5-1 and TRBJ2-7, with a possible D match to TRBD1 (5 bases). V was pared by 4 bases and J by 4 bases, with 15 bases between. The CDR3 loop spans 14 amino acids. Looked up from germline, CDR1 is SGHRS and CDR2 is YFSETQ.

The chain couples TRBV28 to TRBJ1-2; TRBD1 matches at 10 bases. The CDR3 has 14 residues. V gave up 8 bases and J gave up 6 bases; unmatched junction bases: 9. Per germline, CDR1 MDHEN and CDR2 SYDVKM. The CDR3 DNA sequence: TGTGCCAGCGGCCTTCTGACAGGGGGCAATGGCTACACCTTC. It yields the protein CASGLLTGGNGYTF.

This sequence joins TRBV28 and TRBJ2-7, with 13 positions matching TRBD2. V gave up 6 bases and J gave up 1 base; unmatched junction bases: 3. The CDR3 extends over 15 amino acids. CDR1 and CDR2 from the germline V gene are MDHEN and SYDVKM. The CDR3 bases are TGTGCCAGCAGACCGGGACTAGCGGGATCCTACGAGCAGTACTTC. It codes for CASRPGLAGSYEQYF.

This chain links TRBV5-1 with TRBJ2-3; possible D gene TRBD2, 5 bases. The V gene's germline CDR1 is SGHRS and CDR2 YFSETQ. The V gene lost 4 bases and the J gene lost 1 base, with 13 bases spanning the gap. This CDR3 contains 15 residues. CDR3 region: CASSLPGRGTDTQYF. DNA for the CDR3: TGCGCCAGCAGCCTCCCGGGGAGAGGCACAGATACGCAGTATTTT.

The chain combines TRBV6-6 with TRBJ2-6, with unresolved D. V was shortened by 5 bases and J by 3 bases, with 5 bases between the two germline ends. Germline assignment: CDR1 MNHNY and CDR2 SVGAGI (reference sequence). CDR3 length equals 13 residues. The CDR3 loop reads CASSPVGANVLTF. CDR3 bases: TGTGCCAGCAGTCCGGTTGGGGCCAACGTCCTGACTTTC.

The rearrangement uses TRBV6-6 and TRBJ2-1, with D possibly matching TRBD2 (6 bases). The germline CDR1 and CDR2 sequences are MNHNY and SVGAGI (reference sequence). V was trimmed by 2 bases and J by 5 bases, leaving 16 bases between them. The CDR3 contains 16 residues. The CDR3 region is CASSYTRGFWDNEQFF. CDR3 DNA sequence: TGTGCCAGCAGTTACACCCGGGGGTTTTGGGACAATGAGCAGTTCTTC.

This chain links TRBV2 with TRBJ1-2; 8 nucleotides align to TRBD1. The V gene's germline CDR1 is SNHLY and CDR2 FYNNEI. The CDR3 runs 16 residues. The V segment lost 6 bases and the J segment 4 bases; nucleotides outside the gene matches: 13. This CDR3 reads CASSPLPQGAFYGYTF. In nucleotides, the CDR3 is TGTGCCAGCAGCCCCCTCCCCCAGGGGGCCTTCTATGGCTACACCTTC.

This chain uses TRBV28 with TRBJ2-7; 8 nucleotides align to TRBD2. CDR1 MDHEN and CDR2 SYDVKM come from the germline V gene. CDR3 size: 14 residues. Losses at the gene ends were 5 bases for V and 4 bases for J; bases not matched to a gene: 7. The CDR3 coding sequence is TGTGCCAGCAGTCCCCCGGGGGGGGTATACGAGCAGTACTTC. Translating it yields CASSPPGGVYEQYF.

The chain couples TRBV9 to TRBJ2-1; 7 nucleotides align to TRBD2. The length of the CDR3 is 14 residues. V lost 2 bases and J lost 2; bases outside the gene matches: 1. CDR1 SGDLS and CDR2 YYNGEE come from the germline V gene. The CDR3 reads CASSVGTTYNEQFF. The DNA of the CDR3 is TGTGCCAGCAGCGTTGGGACTACCTACAATGAGCAGTTCTTC. Complete variable domain (other parts from reference TRBV9 and TRBJ2-1): DSGVTQTPKHLITATGQRVTLRCSPRSGDLSVYWYQQSLDQGLQFLIQYYNGEERAKGNILERFSAQQFPDLHSELNLSSLELGDSALYFCASSVGTTYNEQFFGPGTRLTVL.

V and J are TRBV5-5 and TRBJ2-7, with 11 bases matching TRBD1. Unmatched junction bases numbered 9, after V lost 5 bases and J lost 5 bases. Germline V gene sequence: CDR1 SGHKS, CDR2 YYEKEE (reference sequence). The CDR3 loop spans 15 amino acids. The CDR3 sequence is CASSRPRDRGDEQYF. CDR3 bases: TGTGCCAGCAGTCGACCCCGGGACAGGGGGGACGAGCAGTACTTC.

The gene calls are TRBV6-5 and TRBJ2-5; 11 nucleotides match TRBD1. There are 14 residues in the CDR3. The germline V gene has CDR1 MNHEY and CDR2 SVGAGI. Trimming took 7 bases from V and 5 from J; bases not matched to a gene: 6. The CDR3 is CASTGQGAGETQYF. CDR3 nucleotide sequence: TGTGCCAGCACTGGACAGGGGGCGGGGGAGACCCAGTACTTC.

This clone was detected only a few times. J is TRBJ1-2 and V is TRBV3-1 (or the pseudogene TRBV3-2); 7 bases are a match to TRBD1. The CDR3 extends over 17 amino acids. Germline V CDR1 and CDR2: LGHDT, YNNKEL (reference sequence). The V segment lost 1 base and the J segment 1 base; nucleotides outside the gene matches: 9. CDR3 nucleotide sequence: TGTGCCAGCAGCCAAGTGTCGGAGGGACAGCGTAACTATGGCTACACCTTC. Translated, it gives CASSQVSEGQRNYGYTF.